A selection of T cell receptor beta chains follows, all from one sample in a study of OX40 agonist ivuxolimab in advanced cancers. The assay was immunoSEQ multiplex PCR, and TCRdb's table has in-frame clones only and misses some. Among 55,000 to 80,000 clones listed, around nine tenths were seen once. Here the sequenced sample was CD4+ or CD8+ T cells sorted from blood, taken in a trial of the OX40 agonist ivuxolimab. These TCRs come from an adult with an advanced solid tumor such as melanoma, head and neck, liver or kidney cancer. The CDR3 runs from the conserved cysteine through the conserved F or W. The D gene is left open where the match is weak. Where a row states a size, it is once, few, many or the class of an expanded clone; other rows omit it.

CDR3 length: 9; V gene: TRBV6-6; J gene: TRBJ2-1; clone size: .; D gene: .; CDR3 protein: CASGWEQFF; CDR3 DNA: TGTGCCAGCGGGTGGGAGCAGTTCTTC
CDR3 length: 13; V gene: TRBV6-1; J gene: TRBJ2-2; clone size: .; D gene: .; CDR3 protein: CASTAVNTGELFF; CDR3 DNA: TGTGCCAGCACGGCCGTGAACACCGGGGAGCTGTTTTTT
CDR3 length: 14; V gene: TRBV5-4; J gene: TRBJ1-1; clone size: .; D gene: .; CDR3 protein: CASSLGSTATEAFF; CDR3 DNA: TGTGCCAGCAGCTTGGGGAGCACAGCGACTGAAGCTTTCTTT
CDR3 length: 13; V gene: TRBV6-5; J gene: TRBJ2-7; clone size: .; D gene: TRBD1; CDR3 protein: CASSRTGGREQYF; CDR3 DNA: TGTGCCAGCAGTCGTACAGGGGGTCGGGAGCAGTACTTC
CDR3 length: 12; V gene: TRBV29-1; J gene: TRBJ2-2; clone size: .; D gene: .; CDR3 protein: CSVATSPGELFF; CDR3 DNA: TGCAGCGTCGCGACTAGTCCCGGGGAGCTGTTTTTT
CDR3 length: 14; V gene: TRBV29-1; J gene: TRBJ1-2; clone size: once; D gene: .; CDR3 protein: CSVDKSEGGYGYTF; CDR3 DNA: TGCAGCGTTGATAAGTCGGAGGGGGGGTATGGCTACACCTTC
CDR3 length: 16; V gene: TRBV14; J gene: TRBJ2-7; clone size: .; D gene: TRBD1; CDR3 protein: CASSPFTGTGSYEQYF; CDR3 DNA: TGTGCCAGCAGCCCTTTTACCGGGACAGGGTCGTACGAGCAGTACTTC
CDR3 length: 15; V gene: TRBV27; J gene: TRBJ2-3; clone size: .; D gene: .; CDR3 protein: CASRRQTGSTDTQYF; CDR3 DNA: TGTGCCAGCAGGCGCCAAACAGGGTCCACAGATACGCAGTATTTT
CDR3 length: 15; V gene: TRBV5-6; J gene: TRBJ1-2; clone size: .; D gene: .; CDR3 protein: CASSSPSLANYGYTF; CDR3 DNA: TGTGCCAGCAGCTCCCCCTCGCTAGCTAACTATGGCTACACCTTC
CDR3 length: 14; V gene: TRBV18; J gene: TRBJ1-1; clone size: .; D gene: .; CDR3 protein: CASSLSTIWTEAFF; CDR3 DNA: TGTGCCAGCTCTCTTTCGACAATCTGGACTGAAGCTTTCTTT
CDR3 length: 11; V gene: TRBV29-1; J gene: TRBJ2-3; clone size: .; D gene: .; CDR3 protein: CSVFRADTQYF; CDR3 DNA: TGCAGCGTTTTTAGGGCAGATACGCAGTATTTT
CDR3 length: 15; V gene: TRBV7-7; J gene: TRBJ2-3; clone size: .; D gene: .; CDR3 protein: CASSPVSGFTDTQYF; CDR3 DNA: TGTGCCAGCAGCCCAGTCTCGGGGTTCACAGATACGCAGTATTTT
CDR3 length: 15; V gene: TRBV6-1; J gene: TRBJ2-7; clone size: .; D gene: TRBD1; CDR3 protein: CASTDRGLMIYEQYF; CDR3 DNA: TGTGCCAGCACGGACAGGGGATTAATGATCTACGAGCAGTACTTC
CDR3 length: 17; V gene: TRBV5-1; J gene: TRBJ2-2; clone size: once; D gene: TRBD1; CDR3 protein: CASSLGSGQPTFGELFF; CDR3 DNA: TGCGCCAGCAGCTTGGGGTCGGGACAGCCAACCTTCGGGGAGCTGTTTTTT